A selection of T cell receptor beta chains follows, all from one sample in a study of cytomegalovirus exposure and HLA in healthy donors. TCRdb's copy holds only in-frame clones and misses some; the assay was immunoSEQ multiplex PCR. The sample carries around 190,000 clones, 81% recorded once. Sequencing was carried out using PBMCs. The receptors derive from a woman in her 30s in good health and CMV-seronegative. CDR3s include the opening cysteine and the closing phenylalanine or tryptophan. The D gene is left open where the match is weak. Not all rows give a size; the values are once, few, many and, for expanded clones, a class.

J gene: TRBJ2-5
V gene: TRBV5-1
clone size: NA
D gene: TRBD1
CDR3 DNA: TGCGCCAGCAGCATTCAGACAGGGCAAGAGACCCAGTACTTC
CDR3 protein: CASSIQTGQETQYF

J gene: TRBJ1-4
V gene: TRBV27
clone size: NA
D gene: NA
CDR3 DNA: TGTGCCAGCAGGAGACAGCGAAATGAAAAACTGTTTTTT
CDR3 protein: CASRRQRNEKLFF

J gene: TRBJ1-6
V gene: TRBV10-2
clone size: few
D gene: NA
CDR3 DNA: TGCGCCAGCAGCGGACAGCGATATTCACCCCTCCACTTT
CDR3 protein: CASSGQRYSPLHF

J gene: TRBJ1-2
V gene: TRBV6-6
clone size: NA
D gene: NA
CDR3 DNA: TGTGCCAGCAGCCCTCGGGGTGGGGGCCCCTATGGCTACACCTTC
CDR3 protein: CASSPRGGGPYGYTF

J gene: TRBJ1-5
V gene: TRBV19
clone size: few
D gene: NA
CDR3 DNA: TGTGCCAGTAGTACGAGGGCGGGCGACCCCCAGCATTTT
CDR3 protein: CASSTRAGDPQHF

J gene: TRBJ2-1
V gene: TRBV7-9
clone size: once
D gene: NA
CDR3 DNA: TGTGCCAGCAGCCTCGCGGGTACCTACAATGAGCAGTTCTTC
CDR3 protein: CASSLAGTYNEQFF

J gene: TRBJ2-1
V gene: TRBV5-1
clone size: NA
D gene: TRBD2
CDR3 DNA: TGCGCCAGCAGCTTGGTGGTCGGACTAGCGAGCTCCTACAATGAGCAGTTCTTC
CDR3 protein: CASSLVVGLASSYNEQFF

J gene: TRBJ1-2
V gene: TRBV29-1
clone size: few
D gene: TRBD1
CDR3 DNA: TGCAGCGTGGCTCAGGGGGCGGGCTACACCTTC
CDR3 protein: CSVAQGAGYTF

J gene: TRBJ1-2
V gene: TRBV18
clone size: NA
D gene: NA
CDR3 DNA: TGTGCCAGCTCTCGCCAGGGGTACGATGGCTACACCTTC
CDR3 protein: CASSRQGYDGYTF

J gene: TRBJ2-5
V gene: TRBV5-1
clone size: NA
D gene: TRBD2
CDR3 DNA: TGCGCCAGCAGTAGACTAGCGGGGAACCAAGAGACCCAGTACTTC
CDR3 protein: CASSRLAGNQETQYF

J gene: TRBJ2-7
V gene: TRBV28
clone size: many
D gene: NA
CDR3 DNA: TGTGCCAGCAGTTTGAGGGCAGGGGGGTCCTACGAGCAGTACTTC
CDR3 protein: CASSLRAGGSYEQYF

J gene: TRBJ2-7
V gene: TRBV6-5
clone size: NA
D gene: NA
CDR3 DNA: TGTGCCAGCAGTTACTATGGGGTGGTGGAGGACGAACAGTACTTC
CDR3 protein: CASSYYGVVEDEQYF

J gene: TRBJ1-2
V gene: TRBV5-1
clone size: once
D gene: NA
CDR3 DNA: TGCGCCAGCAGCTTGGGGTCAGACTATGGCTACACCTTC
CDR3 protein: CASSLGSDYGYTF

J gene: TRBJ2-7
V gene: TRBV27
clone size: NA
D gene: TRBD2
CDR3 DNA: TGTGCCAGCAGTTTAATGTGGCGGGGGTCCTCCTACGAGCAGTACTTC
CDR3 protein: CASSLMWRGSSYEQYF

J gene: TRBJ2-5
V gene: TRBV30
clone size: NA
D gene: NA
CDR3 DNA: TGTGCCTGGAGTGCCCTGGGCCTCCGGGAGACCCAGTACTTC
CDR3 protein: CAWSALGLRETQYF

J gene: TRBJ2-1
V gene: TRBV30
clone size: NA
D gene: NA
CDR3 DNA: TGTGCCTGGAGTGTCAAGAGCTCCTACAATGAGCAGTTCTTC
CDR3 protein: CAWSVKSSYNEQFF

J gene: TRBJ2-1
V gene: TRBV29-1
clone size: NA
D gene: TRBD1
CDR3 DNA: TGCAGCGCGACAGGGAATGAGCAGTTCTTC
CDR3 protein: CSATGNEQFF

J gene: TRBJ1-5
V gene: TRBV27
clone size: NA
D gene: NA
CDR3 DNA: TGTGCCAGCAGTTTAGCGCGGAGCAATCAGCCCCAGCATTTT
CDR3 protein: CASSLARSNQPQHF

J gene: TRBJ1-1
V gene: TRBV6-5
clone size: NA
D gene: TRBD1
CDR3 DNA: TGTGCCAGCAGCTTAGACAGGGGGAACACTGAAGCTTTCTTT
CDR3 protein: CASSLDRGNTEAFF

J gene: TRBJ2-3
V gene: TRBV29-1
clone size: once
D gene: NA
CDR3 DNA: TGCAGCGTTGACCTTTCGACAGATACGCAGTATTTT
CDR3 protein: CSVDLSTDTQYF

J gene: TRBJ2-2
V gene: TRBV19
clone size: NA
D gene: TRBD1
CDR3 DNA: TGTGCCAGCGGACAGGGAGTGGACACCGGGGAGCTGTTTTTT
CDR3 protein: CASGQGVDTGELFF

J gene: TRBJ2-7
V gene: TRBV5-5
clone size: NA
D gene: NA
CDR3 DNA: TGTGCCAGCAGCCCTGGCAGTACAATTGCCTACGAGCAGTACTTC
CDR3 protein: CASSPGSTIAYEQYF

J gene: TRBJ2-7
V gene: TRBV11-3
clone size: NA
D gene: TRBD2
CDR3 DNA: TGTGCCAGCAGCTTAGCGGGGGGGACCTACGAGCAGTACTTC
CDR3 protein: CASSLAGGTYEQYF

J gene: TRBJ2-3
V gene: TRBV5-1
clone size: NA
D gene: NA
CDR3 DNA: TGCGCCAGCAGCTTCCGTTTGGGGAGTACCACTAGCACAGATACGCAGTATTTT
CDR3 protein: CASSFRLGSTTSTDTQYF

J gene: TRBJ2-5
V gene: TRBV9
clone size: NA
D gene: TRBD2
CDR3 DNA: TGTGCCAGCAGCGTAGTAGGACTAGCGGGAGTACGAGAGACCCAGTACTTC
CDR3 protein: CASSVVGLAGVRETQYF

J gene: TRBJ1-2
V gene: TRBV2
clone size: NA
D gene: TRBD1
CDR3 DNA: TGTGCCAGCACCCCGGGACAGGGCTGGGCAGGCTACACCTTC
CDR3 protein: CASTPGQGWAGYTF

J gene: TRBJ1-4
V gene: TRBV28
clone size: NA
D gene: TRBD1
CDR3 DNA: TGTGCCAGCAGCTTCGGGACAGGGGGTTTAGAAAAACTGTTTTTT
CDR3 protein: CASSFGTGGLEKLFF

J gene: TRBJ1-5
V gene: TRBV27
clone size: few
D gene: NA
CDR3 DNA: TGTGCCAGCAGTCCAGGGCGTCAGCCCCAGCATTTT
CDR3 protein: CASSPGRQPQHF

J gene: TRBJ2-3
V gene: TRBV5-1
clone size: NA
D gene: NA
CDR3 DNA: TGCGCCAGCAGCTTGGCGTCTAGCGTGGATACGCAGTATTTT
CDR3 protein: CASSLASSVDTQYF

J gene: TRBJ2-7
V gene: TRBV9
clone size: NA
D gene: TRBD2
CDR3 DNA: TGTGCCAGCAGCCCCCTCTCCCCTAGCGGGAGTTACGAGCAGTACTTC
CDR3 protein: CASSPLSPSGSYEQYF

J gene: TRBJ2-4
V gene: TRBV6-1
clone size: NA
D gene: TRBD1
CDR3 DNA: TGTGCCAGCAGTGCCGACAGGGGGCTGAAAGCCAAAAACATTCAGTACTTC
CDR3 protein: CASSADRGLKAKNIQYF

J gene: TRBJ1-5
V gene: TRBV30
clone size: NA
D gene: NA
CDR3 DNA: TGTGCCTGGAAAAAAGGGGGTAGTAGTCAGCCCCAGCATTTT
CDR3 protein: CAWKKGGSSQPQHF

J gene: TRBJ2-1
V gene: TRBV4-1
clone size: NA
D gene: TRBD2
CDR3 DNA: TGCGCCAGCAGCCAAGGACGGCCAGCGGGGTGGGATGAGCAGTTCTTC
CDR3 protein: CASSQGRPAGWDEQFF

J gene: TRBJ2-2
V gene: TRBV7-6
clone size: NA
D gene: NA
CDR3 DNA: TGTGCCAGCACCCCCAGGGGACCACCGGGGGGCACCGGGGAGCTGTTTTTT
CDR3 protein: CASTPRGPPGGTGELFF

J gene: TRBJ2-2
V gene: TRBV4-2
clone size: NA
D gene: NA
CDR3 DNA: TGTGCCAGCAGCCAAGGAGGAATGAACACCGGGGAGCTGTTTTTT
CDR3 protein: CASSQGGMNTGELFF

J gene: TRBJ2-1
V gene: TRBV6-4
clone size: NA
D gene: NA
CDR3 DNA: TGTGCCAGCAGTGACTCGTCCGGCAGGGAGCAGTTCTTC
CDR3 protein: CASSDSSGREQFF

J gene: TRBJ1-1
V gene: TRBV5-1
clone size: NA
D gene: NA
CDR3 DNA: TGCGCCAGCAGCTCCTCACAGGAAAGCACTGAAGCTTTCTTT
CDR3 protein: CASSSSQESTEAFF

J gene: TRBJ2-1
V gene: TRBV30
clone size: NA
D gene: TRBD2
CDR3 DNA: TGTGCCTGGAGCGCCACTCGAACTAGCGGGGCCTACAATGAGCAGTTCTTC
CDR3 protein: CAWSATRTSGAYNEQFF

J gene: TRBJ1-1
V gene: TRBV19
clone size: NA
D gene: NA
CDR3 DNA: TGTGCCAGTAGTACGCCTAAGACAAGAATGAACACTGAAGCTTTCTTT
CDR3 protein: CASSTPKTRMNTEAFF

J gene: TRBJ2-5
V gene: TRBV9
clone size: NA
D gene: NA
CDR3 DNA: TGTGCCAGCAGCACAGGGCTAGCACAAGAGACCCAGTACTTC
CDR3 protein: CASSTGLAQETQYF

J gene: TRBJ1-6
V gene: TRBV6-1
clone size: NA
D gene: TRBD1
CDR3 DNA: TGTGCCAGCAGTGACCCCGGGACAGGGACCAATTCACCCCTCCACTTT
CDR3 protein: CASSDPGTGTNSPLHF

J gene: TRBJ1-4
V gene: TRBV15
clone size: NA
D gene: NA
CDR3 DNA: TGTGCCACCAGCTGGGTGGGACAAACTGGCGCTAATGAAAAACTGTTTTTT
CDR3 protein: CATSWVGQTGANEKLFF

J gene: TRBJ1-5
V gene: TRBV10-1
clone size: NA
D gene: NA
CDR3 DNA: TGCGCCAGCGTTGACAGTAGCAATCAGCCCCAGCATTTT
CDR3 protein: CASVDSSNQPQHF

J gene: TRBJ1-2
V gene: TRBV5-1
clone size: NA
D gene: NA
CDR3 DNA: TGCGCCAGCAGCTTTATGCCCGGGGCGGGGTTGAATGGTGGCTACACCTTC
CDR3 protein: CASSFMPGAGLNGGYTF

J gene: TRBJ1-1
V gene: TRBV19
clone size: NA
D gene: TRBD1
CDR3 DNA: TGTGCCAGTAGTATTGGGACAGGTTTTGAAGCTTTCTTT
CDR3 protein: CASSIGTGFEAFF

J gene: TRBJ1-2
V gene: TRBV2
clone size: NA
D gene: NA
CDR3 DNA: TGTGCCAGCAGTGAAGTCCCAGGAGGCTACACCTTC
CDR3 protein: CASSEVPGGYTF

J gene: TRBJ2-7
V gene: TRBV6-5
clone size: NA
D gene: NA
CDR3 DNA: TGTGCCAGCAGTTACTCTACCGGGACTCGCCGCCTTTTGTACTTC
CDR3 protein: CASSYSTGTRRLLYF

J gene: TRBJ1-1
V gene: TRBV19
clone size: NA
D gene: TRBD1
CDR3 DNA: TGTGCCAGTCAATCGGGACAGGGGGCTGGAAACACTGAAGCTTTCTTT
CDR3 protein: CASQSGQGAGNTEAFF

J gene: TRBJ1-2
V gene: TRBV14
clone size: NA
D gene: NA
CDR3 DNA: TGTGCCAGCAGCCAAAGACAGGACCATGGCTACACCTTC
CDR3 protein: CASSQRQDHGYTF

J gene: TRBJ2-2
V gene: TRBV6-5
clone size: NA
D gene: NA
CDR3 DNA: TGTGCCAGCAGTTCCCAGGTTCGACGTTCCACCGGGGAGCTGTTTTTT
CDR3 protein: CASSSQVRRSTGELFF

J gene: TRBJ1-5
V gene: TRBV7-6
clone size: NA
D gene: TRBD1
CDR3 DNA: TGTGCCAGCAGCCGCGGACAGGGACGCAATCAGCCCCAGCATTTT
CDR3 protein: CASSRGQGRNQPQHF

J gene: TRBJ2-1
V gene: TRBV30
clone size: NA
D gene: TRBD1
CDR3 DNA: TGTGCTTGCACCGGGACAGTCTCCTACAATGAGCAGTTCTTC
CDR3 protein: CACTGTVSYNEQFF

J gene: TRBJ1-2
V gene: TRBV7-9
clone size: NA
D gene: NA
CDR3 DNA: TGTGCCAGCAGCTTTGAGGGAAGCTATGGCTACACCTTC
CDR3 protein: CASSFEGSYGYTF

J gene: TRBJ2-7
V gene: TRBV29-1
clone size: NA
D gene: NA
CDR3 DNA: TGCAGCGTTGAAGATAGACAGGTTGGGGCGGAGCAGTACTTC
CDR3 protein: CSVEDRQVGAEQYF